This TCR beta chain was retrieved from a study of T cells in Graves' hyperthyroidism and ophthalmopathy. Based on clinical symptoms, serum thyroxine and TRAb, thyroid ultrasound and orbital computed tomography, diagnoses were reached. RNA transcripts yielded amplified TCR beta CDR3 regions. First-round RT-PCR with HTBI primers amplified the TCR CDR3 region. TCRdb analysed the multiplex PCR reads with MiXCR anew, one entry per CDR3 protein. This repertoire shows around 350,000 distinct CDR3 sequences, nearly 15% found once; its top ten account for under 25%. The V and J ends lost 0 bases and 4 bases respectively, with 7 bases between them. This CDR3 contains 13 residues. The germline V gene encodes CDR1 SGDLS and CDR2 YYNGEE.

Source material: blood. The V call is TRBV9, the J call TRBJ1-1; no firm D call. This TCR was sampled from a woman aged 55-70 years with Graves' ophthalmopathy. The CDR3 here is CASSVVRSTEAFF. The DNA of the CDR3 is TGTGCCAGCAGCGTAGTGAGGAGCACTGAAGCTTTCTTT.